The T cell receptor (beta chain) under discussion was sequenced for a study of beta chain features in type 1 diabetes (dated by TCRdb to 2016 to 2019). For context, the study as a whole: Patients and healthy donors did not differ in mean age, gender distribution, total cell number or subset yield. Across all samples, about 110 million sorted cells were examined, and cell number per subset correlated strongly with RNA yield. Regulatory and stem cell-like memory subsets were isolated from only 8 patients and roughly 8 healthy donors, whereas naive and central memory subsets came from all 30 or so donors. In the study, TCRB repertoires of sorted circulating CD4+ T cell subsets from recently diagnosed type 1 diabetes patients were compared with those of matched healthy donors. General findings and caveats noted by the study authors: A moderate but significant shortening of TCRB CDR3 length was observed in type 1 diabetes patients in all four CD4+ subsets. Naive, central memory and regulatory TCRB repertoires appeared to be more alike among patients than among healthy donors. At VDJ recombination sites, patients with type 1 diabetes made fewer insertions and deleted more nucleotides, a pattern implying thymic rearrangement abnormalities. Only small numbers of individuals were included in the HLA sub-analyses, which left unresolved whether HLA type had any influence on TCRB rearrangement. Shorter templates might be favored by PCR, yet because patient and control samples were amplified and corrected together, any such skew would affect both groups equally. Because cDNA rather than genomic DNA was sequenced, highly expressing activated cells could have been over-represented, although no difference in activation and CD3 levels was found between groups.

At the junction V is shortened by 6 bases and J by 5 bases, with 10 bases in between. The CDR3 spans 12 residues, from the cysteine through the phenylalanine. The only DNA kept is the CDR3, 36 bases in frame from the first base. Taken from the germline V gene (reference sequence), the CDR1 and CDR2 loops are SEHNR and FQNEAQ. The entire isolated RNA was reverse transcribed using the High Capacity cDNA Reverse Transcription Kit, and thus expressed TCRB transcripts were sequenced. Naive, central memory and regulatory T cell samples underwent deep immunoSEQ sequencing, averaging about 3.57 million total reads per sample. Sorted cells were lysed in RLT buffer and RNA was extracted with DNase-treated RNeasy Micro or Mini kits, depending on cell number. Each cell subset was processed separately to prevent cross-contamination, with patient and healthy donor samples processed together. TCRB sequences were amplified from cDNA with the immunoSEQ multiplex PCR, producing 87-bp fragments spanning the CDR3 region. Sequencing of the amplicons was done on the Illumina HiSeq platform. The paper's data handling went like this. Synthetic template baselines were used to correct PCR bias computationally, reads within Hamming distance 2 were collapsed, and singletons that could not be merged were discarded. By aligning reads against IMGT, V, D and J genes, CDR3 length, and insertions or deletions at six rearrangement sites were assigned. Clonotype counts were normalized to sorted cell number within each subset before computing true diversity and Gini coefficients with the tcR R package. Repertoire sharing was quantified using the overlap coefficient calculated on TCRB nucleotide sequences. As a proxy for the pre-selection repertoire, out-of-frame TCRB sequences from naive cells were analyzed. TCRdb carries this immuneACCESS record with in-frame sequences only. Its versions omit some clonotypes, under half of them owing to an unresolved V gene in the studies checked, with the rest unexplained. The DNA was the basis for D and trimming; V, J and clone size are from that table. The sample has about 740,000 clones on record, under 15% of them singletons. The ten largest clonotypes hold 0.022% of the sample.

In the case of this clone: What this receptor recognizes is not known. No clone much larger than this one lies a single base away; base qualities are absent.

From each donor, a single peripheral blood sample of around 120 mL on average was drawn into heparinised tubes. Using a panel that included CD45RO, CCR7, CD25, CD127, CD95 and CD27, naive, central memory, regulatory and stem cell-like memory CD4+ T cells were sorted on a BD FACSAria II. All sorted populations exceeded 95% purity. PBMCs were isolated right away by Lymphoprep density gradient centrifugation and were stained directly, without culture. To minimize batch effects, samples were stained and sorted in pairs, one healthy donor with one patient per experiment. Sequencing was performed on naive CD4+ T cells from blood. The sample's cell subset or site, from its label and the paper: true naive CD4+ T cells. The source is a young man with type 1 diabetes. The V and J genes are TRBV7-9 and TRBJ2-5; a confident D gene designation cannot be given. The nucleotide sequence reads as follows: TGTGCCAGCAGTCGGCCTGTGGAGACCCAGTACTTC. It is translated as CASSRPVETQYF. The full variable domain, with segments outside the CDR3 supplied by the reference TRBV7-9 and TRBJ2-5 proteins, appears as DTGVSQNPRHKITKRGQNVTFRCDPISEHNRLYWYRQTLGQGPEFLTYFQNEAQLEKSRLLSDRFSAERPKGSFSTLEIQRTEQGDSAMYLCASSRPVETQYFGPGTRLLVL.